These T cell receptor beta chains were read from a single sample in a study of blood T cell repertoires in COVID-19. Produced via immunoSEQ multiplex PCR; TCRdb's table is partial and in-frame only. The sample includes about 160,000 clones, about four fifths of them seen just once. The sample taken for sequencing was peripheral blood. These receptors were taken from a woman of 80 years or more with acute or convalescent COVID-19. CDR3s include the opening cysteine and the closing phenylalanine or tryptophan. D genes are given only for firm matches. Clone size is given for some rows only: seen once, a few or many times, or a class if the clone is expanded.

>.|TRBV6-1|TRBD2|TRBJ2-2|17
CASSELAGGPSTGELFF
TGTGCCAGCAGTGAGTTGGCGGGGGGGCCAAGCACCGGGGAGCTGTTTTTT
>.|TRBV9|.|TRBJ1-3|17
CASSVIPTGDSGNTIYF
TGTGCCAGCAGCGTCATTCCCACAGGAGACTCTGGAAACACCATATATTTT
>.|TRBV5-1|TRBD2|TRBJ2-1|14
CASSLSSGYNEQFF
TGCGCCAGCAGCTTATCTAGCGGATACAATGAGCAGTTCTTC
>.|TRBV18|.|TRBJ1-3|16
CATTPSNGGSGNTIYF
TGTGCCACCACCCCTAGTAACGGGGGCTCTGGAAACACCATATATTTT
>few|TRBV28|TRBD1|TRBJ1-2|19
CASSNAGRMGQPFNYGYTF
TGTGCCAGCAGCAACGCCGGCCGGATGGGACAGCCCTTTAACTATGGCTACACCTTC
>.|TRBV5-1|.|TRBJ2-2|16
CASSLTAGIHTGELFF
TGCGCCAGCAGCTTAACCGCGGGGATACACACCGGGGAGCTGTTTTTT
>.|TRBV30|.|TRBJ2-4|10
CAWGTFKQYF
TGTGCCTGGGGGACATTTAAACAGTACTTC
>few|TRBV14|.|TRBJ1-6|13
CASSQGPNSPLHF
TGTGCCAGCAGCCAAGGGCCTAATTCACCCCTCCACTTT
>.|TRBV10-3|.|TRBJ1-5|14
CAISERGPNQPQHF
TGTGCCATCAGTGAGCGAGGGCCCAATCAGCCCCAGCATTTT
>.|TRBV11-3|.|TRBJ1-5|18
CASSLVGRSEPGNQPQHF
TGTGCCAGCAGCTTAGTGGGCAGGTCTGAGCCAGGCAATCAGCCCCAGCATTTT
>.|TRBV14|.|TRBJ2-7|13
CASSQDLRGKQYF
TGTGCCAGCAGCCAAGATCTTCGCGGCAAGCAGTACTTC
>.|TRBV15|TRBD1|TRBJ1-1|19
CATSTTIRTGLVENTEAFF
TGTGCCACCAGCACCACGATACGGACAGGGCTGGTGGAGAACACTGAAGCTTTCTTT
>few|TRBV5-6|.|TRBJ2-3|13
CASSLTGEDTQYF
TGTGCCAGCAGCTTGACGGGGGAAGATACGCAGTATTTT
>once|TRBV2|.|TRBJ1-6|15
CASSEQGNANSPLHF
TGTGCCAGCAGTGAACAGGGTAATGCGAATTCACCCCTCCACTTT
>.|TRBV6-2/TRBV6-3|TRBD1|TRBJ1-5|15
CASSYVTGGPQPQHF
TGTGCCAGCAGTTACGTGACAGGGGGCCCTCAGCCCCAGCATTTT
>.|TRBV12-3/TRBV12-4|.|TRBJ1-1|13
CASRIRGNTEAFF
TGTGCCAGCAGGATCAGGGGGAACACTGAAGCTTTCTTT
>.|TRBV3-1/TRBV3-2|.|TRBJ2-7|14
CASSANRGGVEQYF
TGTGCCAGCAGCGCAAACCGAGGGGGGGTCGAGCAGTACTTC
>.|TRBV5-1|TRBD1|TRBJ1-4|18
CASRSSGTGGLANEKLFF
TGCGCCAGCCGCTCGTCCGGGACAGGGGGCTTAGCTAATGAAAAACTGTTTTTT
>.|TRBV28|.|TRBJ1-1|14
CASSLSWRNTEAFF
TGTGCCAGCAGTTTGAGCTGGAGGAACACTGAAGCTTTCTTT
>.|TRBV6-6|.|TRBJ1-4|14
CASSYREGNEKLFF
TGTGCCAGCAGTTACCGTGAGGGTAATGAAAAACTGTTTTTT
>.|TRBV10-2|TRBD2|TRBJ2-5|17
CASSESPLTSPPGTQYF
TGCGCCAGCAGTGAGTCGCCACTGACTAGCCCACCGGGGACCCAGTACTTC
>few|TRBV6-5|.|TRBJ2-7|14
CASADTTRSYEQYF
TGTGCCAGCGCGGACACCACACGCTCCTACGAGCAGTACTTC
>once|TRBV5-5|TRBD1|TRBJ2-1|20
CASSPRDRDSLILAYNEQFF
TGTGCCAGCAGCCCCCGGGACAGGGACAGTTTAATTCTCGCCTACAATGAGCAGTTCTTC
>.|TRBV6-1|TRBD1|TRBJ2-2|18
CASSGNRGRKVNTGELFF
TGTGCCAGCAGTGGAAACAGGGGGCGCAAAGTTAACACCGGGGAGCTGTTTTTT
>.|TRBV5-8|.|TRBJ1-5|16
CASSKAGQASNQPQHF
TGTGCCAGCAGCAAAGCGGGGCAAGCGAGCAATCAGCCCCAGCATTTT
>.|TRBV5-1|TRBD1|TRBJ1-1|15
CASSLEGQVPTEAFF
TGCGCCAGCAGCTTGGAGGGACAGGTCCCCACTGAAGCTTTCTTT